The 18 T cell receptor beta chains listed next were all sequenced from one sample in a study of brain T cells in children with intractable seizures. Stated time point: blood from clinic visit 5 months post-surgery; TSC patient then seizure free. Using immunoSEQ multiplex PCR, the repertoire was profiled, and TCRdb retains in-frame clones only, with some absent. The sample has hundreds of thousands of clones; 93% are singletons. This specimen consisted of peripheral blood, obtained 4 to 5 months after surgery. Every receptor here comes from a boy less than two years old with tuberous sclerosis and intractable seizures.

The chain joins TRBV7-9 to TRBJ2-7; 7 bases line up with TRBD2. Germline V CDR1 and CDR2: SEHNR, FQNEAQ (reference sequence). This CDR3 is built from 15 residues. V was clipped by 1 base and J by 0 bases; unmatched bases: 3. The chain's CDR3 is CASSLVASGSYEQYF. The CDR3 DNA reads as TGTGCCAGCAGCTTAGTGGCTAGCGGCTCCTACGAGCAGTACTTC.

The chain employs TRBV25-1 and TRBJ1-4, with a possible D match to TRBD1 (6 bases). From germline, CDR1 is MGHDK and CDR2 SYGVNS. V lost 6 bases and J lost 8, with 13 bases in between. The CDR3 is 13 amino acids. As DNA, the CDR3 is TGTGCCAGCAGATCAGGGGTCGGAGAAAAACTGTTTTTT. Translated, it gives CASRSGVGEKLFF. The variable domain in full, completed from reference TRBV25-1 and TRBJ1-4, reads EADIYQTPRYLVIGTGKKITLECSQTMGHDKMYWYQQDPGMELHLIHYSYGVNSTEKGDLSSESTVSRIRTEHFPLTLESARPSHTSQYLCASRSGVGEKLFFGSGTQLSVL.

V gene TRBV25-1 combines with J gene TRBJ2-1; no clear D gene. CDR1 MGHDK and CDR2 SYGVNS come from the germline V gene. This CDR3 is 13 amino acids long. V shed 7 bases and J shed 6 bases, with 13 bases lying between them. The CDR3 here is CASTGKGPNEQFF. The CDR3 region has the DNA TGTGCCAGCACCGGAAAAGGCCCCAATGAGCAGTTCTTC. Full variable domain (remainder filled in from reference TRBV25-1 and TRBJ2-1): EADIYQTPRYLVIGTGKKITLECSQTMGHDKMYWYQQDPGMELHLIHYSYGVNSTEKGDLSSESTVSRIRTEHFPLTLESARPSHTSQYLCASTGKGPNEQFFGPGTRLTVL.

The rearrangement uses TRBV7-9 and TRBJ2-1; no clear D gene. V lost 3 bases, J lost 0 bases, and 9 bases lay in between. Germline lookup yields CDR1 SEHNR and CDR2 FQNEAQ (reference sequence). The CDR3 covers 15 residues. The DNA of the CDR3 is TGTGCCAGCAGCTTTAAGGCAGGCTCCTACAATGAGCAGTTCTTC. It encodes CASSFKAGSYNEQFF.

V gene TRBV24-1 combines with J gene TRBJ2-1; no clear D. The CDR3 spans 14 residues. Trimming took 10 bases from V and 3 from J, leaving 15 bases between them. Germline loops: CDR1 KGHDR, CDR2 SFDVKD. The CDR3, as DNA: TGTGCCACGGCAGGCGAGCCAAACTACAATGAGCAGTTCTTC. Translated: CATAGEPNYNEQFF.

The chain uses TRBV4-1 and TRBJ1-1, with D uncertain. Trimming took off 1 base at V and 0 bases at J, with 9 bases between the two ends. The length of the CDR3 is 15 residues. Germline V lookup: CDR1 MGHRA, CDR2 YSYEKL. CDR3 nucleotide sequence: TGCGCCAGCAGCCAAGCAATACTCTTGAACACTGAAGCTTTCTTT. It is translated as CASSQAILLNTEAFF.

The chain links TRBV5-4 to TRBJ2-3; no firm D call. From germline, CDR1 is SGHNT and CDR2 YYREEE (reference sequence). V was pared by 3 bases and J by 6 bases, with 11 bases between. The CDR3 is 13 amino acids. The CDR3 nucleotides read TGTGCCAGCAGCTCCTTAGTTGGGGATACGCAGTATTTT. Its translation: CASSSLVGDTQYF.

The rearrangement uses TRBV19 and TRBJ2-7; D unclear. Per the germline V gene, CDR1 is LNHDA and CDR2 is SQIVND (reference sequence). With 4 bases removed from V and 3 bases from J, the gap between germline ends came to 7 bases. There are 12 residues in the CDR3. The CDR3: CASSRLGYEQYF. The CDR3 DNA sequence: TGTGCCAGTAGTAGGCTAGGCTACGAGCAGTACTTC.

With regard to this clone: In the same sample, other DNA sequences code for this CDR3. The CDR3 bases are TGTGCCATCAGTGGACAGAACTATGGCTACACCTTC. This gives the protein CAISGQNYGYTF. The chain is built from TRBV10-3 and TRBJ1-2, with a possible D match to TRBD1 (5 bases). The CDR3 length is 12 residues. CDR1 and CDR2 from the germline V gene are ENHRY and SYGVKD. Deletions cut 4 bases from V and 2 bases from J, with 5 bases between.

The gene calls are TRBV30 and TRBJ2-7; TRBD1 or TRBD2 may be the D gene (6 bases each). Germline CDR1 reads GTSNPN; CDR2 reads SVGIG (reference sequence). Trimming removed 3 bases at V and 7 bases at J, with 16 bases between. The CDR3 covers 13 residues. The CDR3 loop is CAWSPRRGEEQYF. As DNA, the CDR3 is TGTGCCTGGAGCCCGCGAAGGGGGGAAGAGCAGTACTTC. The variable domain in full, completed from reference TRBV30 and TRBJ2-7, reads SQTIHQWPATLVQPVGSPLSLECTVEGTSNPNLYWYRQAAGRGLQLLFYSVGIGQISSEVPQNLSASRPQDRQFILSSKKLLLSDSGFYLCAWSPRRGEEQYFGPGTRLTVT.

The gene calls are TRBV11-2 and TRBJ1-1, with D perhaps TRBD1 (6 bases). With 6 bases removed from V and 1 base from J, the gap between germline ends came to 27 bases. The CDR3 loop spans 19 amino acids. CDR1 is SGHAT, CDR2 FQNNGV, per germline. The CDR3 bases are TGTGCCAGCAGGGGGGGCAGGGGAGAAGACATTTTTGCGAACACTGAAGCTTTCTTT. It is translated as CASRGGRGEDIFANTEAFF.

The chain combines TRBV9 with TRBJ1-6; 7 bases line up with TRBD1. Germline lookup yields CDR1 SGDLS and CDR2 YYNGEE. V shed 3 bases and J 7 bases; nucleotides not matched to a gene: 7. The CDR3 loop spans 15 amino acids. CDR3 DNA: TGTGCCAGCAGCGAGGGCACAGGGGCAAATTCACCCCTCCACTTT. The encoded protein is CASSEGTGANSPLHF. Combining the CDR3 with reference TRBV9 and TRBJ1-6 gives the whole variable domain DSGVTQTPKHLITATGQRVTLRCSPRSGDLSVYWYQQSLDQGLQFLIQYYNGEERAKGNILERFSAQQFPDLHSELNLSSLELGDSALYFCASSEGTGANSPLHFGNGTRLTVT.

The rearrangement links TRBV9 to TRBJ2-1; D is possibly TRBD2 (7 bases). Trimming removed 0 bases at V and 5 bases at J, with 15 bases between. The CDR3 is made up of 16 amino acids. Germline V gene sequence: CDR1 SGDLS, CDR2 YYNGEE. The CDR3 spells CASSVEIGGLHNEQFF. DNA of the CDR3: TGTGCCAGCAGCGTAGAAATCGGGGGGCTTCACAATGAGCAGTTCTTC. The full variable domain, completed using reference TRBV9 and TRBJ2-1, is DSGVTQTPKHLITATGQRVTLRCSPRSGDLSVYWYQQSLDQGLQFLIQYYNGEERAKGNILERFSAQQFPDLHSELNLSSLELGDSALYFCASSVEIGGLHNEQFFGPGTRLTVL.

The rearrangement links TRBV6-2 or TRBV6-3 to TRBJ1-3; TRBD1 is a possible D gene (5 bases). Deletions cut 5 bases from V and 12 bases from J, with 14 bases between. Germline V gives CDR1 MNHEY, CDR2 SVGEGT. This CDR3 region has 12 residues. The chain's CDR3 is CASSDPTGGIYF. CDR3 nucleotide sequence: TGTGCCAGCAGTGACCCGACGGGGGGCATATATTTT.

The V gene is TRBV5-1, the J gene TRBJ2-1; 14 nucleotides line up with TRBD2. Trimming at V came to 4 bases and at J to 7 bases, leaving 7 bases not matched to a gene. Germline CDR1 is SGHRS and CDR2 is YFSETQ. The CDR3 runs to 16 residues. The DNA of the CDR3 is TGCGCCAGCAGCAGCGGACTAGCGGGGGGTAGAAATGAGCAGTTCTTC. Protein product: CASSSGLAGGRNEQFF.

The chain has TRBV27 and TRBJ2-5, with a possible D match to TRBD1 (6 bases). Trimming removed 6 bases at V and 5 bases at J, with 25 bases between. Germline CDR1 and CDR2: MNHEY and SMNVEV (reference sequence). This CDR3 region has 17 residues. The CDR3 DNA is TGTGCCAGCAGACTCTCCCTCGGGCAGGGGAATAGGGAGACCCAGTACTTC. Translated: CASRLSLGQGNRETQYF.

The genes are TRBV5-1 and TRBJ2-3, with 8 bases aligning to TRBD2. Trimming cost V 4 bases and J 1 base; bases outside gene matches: 17. Per germline, CDR1 SGHRS and CDR2 YFSETQ. The CDR3 runs 19 residues. The CDR3 is CASSPIMVTFSGGTDTQYF. The CDR3 DNA sequence: TGCGCCAGCAGCCCTATAATGGTCACCTTTAGCGGGGGCACAGATACGCAGTATTTT.

The rearrangement links TRBV11-2 to TRBJ2-7; 9 nucleotides line up with TRBD1. CDR1 SGHAT and CDR2 FQNNGV come from the germline V gene. V lost 4 bases to trimming and J lost 6 bases; unmatched junction nucleotides: 10. The CDR3 runs to 15 residues. CDR3 loop: CASSWRQGEWSEQYF. The CDR3 DNA is TGTGCCAGCAGCTGGCGACAGGGGGAATGGTCCGAGCAGTACTTC.